This TCR beta chain was recorded in a study of shared clonotypes between healthy human individuals. Study outcomes and limitations: A reduction in generation probabilities was seen for non-shared clonotypes relative to those shared by all four donors. Sampling covered blood only; tissue repertoires likely differ.

DNA at 150 to 200 ng, around 30,000 T cell genomes, went into sorted-subset replicate PCRs. Sequencing used immunoSEQ multiplex PCR; TCRdb keeps in-frame clones, though not all of them. The sample has about 2 million clones, approximately 95% seen once. On this clone itself: Its specificity is not known.

CD4+ cell separation produced CD45RA+ naive and CD45RA-negative memory subsets. Between the trimmed V and J ends, which lost 0 bases and 7 bases, there was a span of 12 bases. Germline assignment: CDR1 LGHNA and CDR2 YSLEER. This CDR3 spans 14 amino acids. The V gene is TRBV4-3, the J gene TRBJ1-2; tentatively, D is TRBD1 (6 bases). The sequence came from a man younger than 30 in good health. The sample comprised naive CD4+ T cells sorted from blood. As for subset: CD45RA+ positively selected. This chain's CDR3 is CASSQETGRSGYTF. The CDR3 DNA sequence: TGCGCCAGCAGCCAAGAAACAGGGAGATCTGGCTACACCTTC.